Sequencing of this T cell receptor beta chain was carried out in a study of identical twins. V lost 0 bases and J lost 10, with 10 bases in between. The CDR3 covers 13 residues. Germline CDR1 reads LGHDT; CDR2 reads YNNKEL (reference sequence). The sample holds a few counts of this clonotype. Using its own MiXCR run on the 5' RACE reads, TCRdb lists one record per CDR3 protein. The data contain some 570,000 distinct CDR3 sequences, more than 20% of them singletons. These data were also reused for a study on yellow fever vaccine responses in identical twins.

The sequence was obtained from a woman between 18 and 29 years old in good health. The specimen sequenced was CD4+ T cells sorted from blood. The chain links TRBV3-1 to TRBJ2-1; D possibly corresponds to TRBD2 (5 bases). The CDR3 bases are TGTGCCAGCAGCCAAGAGGATCGGGGAGAGCAGTTCTTC. Encoded protein: CASSQEDRGEQFF.